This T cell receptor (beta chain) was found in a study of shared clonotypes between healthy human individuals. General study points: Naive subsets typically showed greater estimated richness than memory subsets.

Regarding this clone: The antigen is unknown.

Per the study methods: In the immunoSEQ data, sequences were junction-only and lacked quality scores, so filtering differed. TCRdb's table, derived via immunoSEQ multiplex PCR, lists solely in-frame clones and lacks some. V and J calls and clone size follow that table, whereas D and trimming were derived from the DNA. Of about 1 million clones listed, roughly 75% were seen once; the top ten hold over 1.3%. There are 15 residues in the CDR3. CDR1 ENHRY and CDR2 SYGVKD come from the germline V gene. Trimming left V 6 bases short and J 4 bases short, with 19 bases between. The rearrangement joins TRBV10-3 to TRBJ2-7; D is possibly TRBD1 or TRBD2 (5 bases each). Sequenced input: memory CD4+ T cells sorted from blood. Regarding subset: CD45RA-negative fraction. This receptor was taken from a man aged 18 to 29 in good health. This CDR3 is CAISVGTSGLYEQYF. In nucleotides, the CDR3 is TGTGCCATCAGCGTGGGGACCTCTGGTTTATACGAGCAGTACTTC.